The clone carrying this T cell receptor (beta chain) was seen only a few times. Its cognate antigen is unknown. The use of a sample-barcoded 5' primer and a J-beta primer mix characterized a second PCR of roughly 6 to 11 cycles. TCRdb passed the 5' RACE reads through MiXCR, listing each CDR3 protein once. In the table there are hundreds of thousands of distinct CDR3 sequences, under 25% of which are singletons. The entry originates in a study of blood T cells in healthy people across ages. General observations from the study: PBMC samples, being unsorted, prevented any conclusive comparison of naive and antigen-experienced cells.

The clonotype originates from a man in his 70s in good health. The sample comprised blood.

CDR3 DNA: TGTGCCAGCAGCCCCCCCCGGGGGGAAGTCGATCAGCCCCAGCATTTT. Its translation is CASSPPRGEVDQPQHF. The rearrangement joins TRBV7-3 to TRBJ1-5; perhaps TRBD1 as D (5 bases). V was clipped by 5 bases and J by 5 bases, with 19 bases between them. The CDR3 is 16 amino acids. Germline CDR1 reads SGHTA; CDR2 reads FQGTGA.